The T cell receptor beta chain described here comes from a study of cytomegalovirus exposure and HLA in healthy donors. PCR involved 60 Vbeta and 13 Jbeta primers. Clones were sequenced by immunoSEQ multiplex PCR, and TCRdb holds only the in-frame ones, with some missing. The table has 100,000 to 150,000 clones, roughly 85% seen once. The donors were healthy bone marrow donors. Material: PBMCs. The clonotype was recovered from a woman between 35 and 50 years old in good health and CMV-seropositive.

CDR3 sequence reads: CASSQLGGHTGELFF. The DNA of the CDR3 is TGTGCCAGCAGTCAGTTAGGGGGTCACACCGGGGAGCTGTTTTTT. The chain carries TRBV2 and TRBJ2-2; TRBD1 might be the D (6 bases). The germline CDR1 and CDR2 sequences are SNHLY and FYNNEI. The length of the CDR3 is 15 residues. The V and J ends lost 5 bases and 3 bases respectively, with 13 bases between them.